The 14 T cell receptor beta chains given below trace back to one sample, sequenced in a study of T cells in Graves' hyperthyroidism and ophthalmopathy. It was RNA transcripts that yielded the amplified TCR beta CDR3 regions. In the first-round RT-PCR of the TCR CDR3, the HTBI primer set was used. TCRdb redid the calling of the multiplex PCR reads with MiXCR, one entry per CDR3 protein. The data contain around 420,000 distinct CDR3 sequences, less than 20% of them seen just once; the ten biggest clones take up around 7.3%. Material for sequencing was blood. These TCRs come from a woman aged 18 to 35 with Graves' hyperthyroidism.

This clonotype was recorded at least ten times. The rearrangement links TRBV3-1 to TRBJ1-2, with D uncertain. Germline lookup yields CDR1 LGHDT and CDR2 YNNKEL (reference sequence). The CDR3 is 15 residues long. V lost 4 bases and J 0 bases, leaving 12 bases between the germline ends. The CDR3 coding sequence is TGTGCCAGCAGCCTAGGCCCAGATACTAACTATGGCTACACCTTC. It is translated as CASSLGPDTNYGYTF.

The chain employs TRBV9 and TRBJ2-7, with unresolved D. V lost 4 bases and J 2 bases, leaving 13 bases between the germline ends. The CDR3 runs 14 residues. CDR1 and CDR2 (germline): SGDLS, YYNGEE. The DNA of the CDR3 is TGTGCCAGCAGCCCCTATATGGGCCCCTACGAGCAGTACTTC. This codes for CASSPYMGPYEQYF.

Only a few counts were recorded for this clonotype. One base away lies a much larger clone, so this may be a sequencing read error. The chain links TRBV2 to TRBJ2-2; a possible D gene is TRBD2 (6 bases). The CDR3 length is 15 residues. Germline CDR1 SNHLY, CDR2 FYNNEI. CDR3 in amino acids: CASSDPSGIPGGLFF. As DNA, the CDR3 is TGTGCCAGCAGTGACCCCTCAGGGATCCCCGGGGGGCTGTTTTTT.

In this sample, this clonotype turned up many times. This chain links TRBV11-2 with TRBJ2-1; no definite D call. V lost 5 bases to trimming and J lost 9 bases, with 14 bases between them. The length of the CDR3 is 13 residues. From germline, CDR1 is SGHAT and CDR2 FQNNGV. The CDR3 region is CASSPNSWGEQFF. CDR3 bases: TGTGCCAGCAGCCCGAACAGCTGGGGTGAGCAGTTCTTC.

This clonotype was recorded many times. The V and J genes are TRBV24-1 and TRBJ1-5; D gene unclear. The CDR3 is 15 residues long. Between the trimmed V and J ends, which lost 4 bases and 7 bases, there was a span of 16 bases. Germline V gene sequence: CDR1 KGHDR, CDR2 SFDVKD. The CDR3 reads CATSEGGGLRQPQHF. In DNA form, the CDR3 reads TGTGCCACCAGTGAGGGAGGAGGTCTGAGACAGCCCCAGCATTTT.

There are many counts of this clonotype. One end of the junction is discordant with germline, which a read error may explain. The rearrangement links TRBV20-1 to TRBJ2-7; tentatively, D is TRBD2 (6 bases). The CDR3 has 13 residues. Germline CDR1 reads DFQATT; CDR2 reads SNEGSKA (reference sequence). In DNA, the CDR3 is TGCAGTACTAGGCCCCACGGGAGCTACGAGCAGTACTTC. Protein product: CSTRPHGSYEQYF.

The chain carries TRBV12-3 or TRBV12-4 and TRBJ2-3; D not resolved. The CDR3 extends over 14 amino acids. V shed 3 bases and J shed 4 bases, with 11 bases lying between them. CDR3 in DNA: TGTGCCAGCAGTTTTCTGGGCAGCCCAGATACGCAGTATTTT. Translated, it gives CASSFLGSPDTQYF.

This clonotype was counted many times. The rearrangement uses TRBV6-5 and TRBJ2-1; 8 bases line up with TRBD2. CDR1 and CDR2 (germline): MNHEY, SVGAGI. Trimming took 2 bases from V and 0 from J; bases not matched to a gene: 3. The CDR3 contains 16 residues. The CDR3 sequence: CASSYGRGVSYNEQFF. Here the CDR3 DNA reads TGTGCCAGCAGTTACGGGCGGGGGGTCTCCTACAATGAGCAGTTCTTC.

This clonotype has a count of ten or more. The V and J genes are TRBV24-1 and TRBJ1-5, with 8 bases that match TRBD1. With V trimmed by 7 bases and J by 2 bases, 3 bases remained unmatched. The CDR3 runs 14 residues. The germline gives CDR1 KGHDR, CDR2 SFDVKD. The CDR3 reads CATSQTGGNQPQHF. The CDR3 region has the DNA TGTGCCACCAGCCAGACAGGGGGCAATCAGCCCCAGCATTTT.

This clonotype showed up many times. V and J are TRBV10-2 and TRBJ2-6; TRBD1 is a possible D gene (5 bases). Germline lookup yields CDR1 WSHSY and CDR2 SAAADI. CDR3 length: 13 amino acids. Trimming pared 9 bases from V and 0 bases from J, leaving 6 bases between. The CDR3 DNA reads TGCGCCAGTACAGGCTCTGGGGCCAACGTCCTGACTTTC. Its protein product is CASTGSGANVLTF.

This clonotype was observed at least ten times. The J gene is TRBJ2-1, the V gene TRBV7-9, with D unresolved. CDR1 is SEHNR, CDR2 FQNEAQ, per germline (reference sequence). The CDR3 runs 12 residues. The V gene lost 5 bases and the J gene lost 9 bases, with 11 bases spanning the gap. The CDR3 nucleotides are TGTGCCAGCAGCCCGCCATTGGCTGAGCAGTTCTTC. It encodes CASSPPLAEQFF.

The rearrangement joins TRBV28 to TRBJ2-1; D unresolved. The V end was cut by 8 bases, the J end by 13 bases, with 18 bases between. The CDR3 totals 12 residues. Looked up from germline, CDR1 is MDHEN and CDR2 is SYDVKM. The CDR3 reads CASQKETPSQFF. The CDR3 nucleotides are TGTGCCAGCCAGAAGGAGACCCCTTCCCAGTTCTTC. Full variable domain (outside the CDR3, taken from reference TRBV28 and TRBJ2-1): DVKVTQSSRYLVKRTGEKVFLECVQDMDHENMFWYRQDPGLGLRLIYFSYDVKMKEKGDIPEGYSVSREKKERFSLILESASTNQTSMYLCASQKETPSQFFGPGTRLTVL.

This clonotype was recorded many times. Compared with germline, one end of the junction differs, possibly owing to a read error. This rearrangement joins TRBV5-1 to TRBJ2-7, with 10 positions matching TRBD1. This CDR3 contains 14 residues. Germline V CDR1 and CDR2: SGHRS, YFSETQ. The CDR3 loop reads CASTLTGGDYEQYF. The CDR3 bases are TGCGCCAGCACCTTGACAGGGGGCGACTACGAGCAGTACTTC.

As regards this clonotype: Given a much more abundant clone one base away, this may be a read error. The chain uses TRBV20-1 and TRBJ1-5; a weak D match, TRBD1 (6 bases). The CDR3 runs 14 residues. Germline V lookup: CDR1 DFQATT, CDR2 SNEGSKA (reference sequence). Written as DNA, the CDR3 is TGCGGTGTTACAACAGGGTTTAGCAATCAGCCCCAGCATTTT. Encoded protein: CGVTTGFSNQPQHF.